This T cell receptor (beta chain) was observed in a study of CD8 T cells in Susac syndrome. Study results and limitations: The study's TCR sequencing and HLA analysis drew on a certain number of individuals. That number was acknowledged as relatively small.

TCR beta from blood CD8+ and CD4+ T cells was sequenced. Age- and sex-matched healthy donors served as the control group. Germline CDR1 reads LNHDA; CDR2 reads SQIVND (reference sequence). V lost 5 bases and J 8 bases, leaving 9 bases between the germline ends. The CDR3 is 11 residues long. Concerning this clonotype: Antigen: not known.

Random-hexamer reverse transcription was applied to about 0.45 to 1 ug RNA. The amplification used immunoSEQ multiplex PCR on TCR beta CDR3; it spanned 54 Vbeta and 13 Jbeta. TCRdb redid the calling of the immunoSEQ multiplex PCR reads with MiXCR, one entry per CDR3 protein. This table has approximately 75,000 distinct CDR3 sequences, 95% appearing once. This TCR was sampled from a human donor in good health. Sequencing used CD8+ T cells from PBMCs. V usage is TRBV19 and J usage is TRBJ1-2; no clear D gene. The CDR3 sequence is CASSVPGGYTF. CDR3 bases: TGTGCCAGTAGTGTGCCGGGGGGCTACACCTTC.